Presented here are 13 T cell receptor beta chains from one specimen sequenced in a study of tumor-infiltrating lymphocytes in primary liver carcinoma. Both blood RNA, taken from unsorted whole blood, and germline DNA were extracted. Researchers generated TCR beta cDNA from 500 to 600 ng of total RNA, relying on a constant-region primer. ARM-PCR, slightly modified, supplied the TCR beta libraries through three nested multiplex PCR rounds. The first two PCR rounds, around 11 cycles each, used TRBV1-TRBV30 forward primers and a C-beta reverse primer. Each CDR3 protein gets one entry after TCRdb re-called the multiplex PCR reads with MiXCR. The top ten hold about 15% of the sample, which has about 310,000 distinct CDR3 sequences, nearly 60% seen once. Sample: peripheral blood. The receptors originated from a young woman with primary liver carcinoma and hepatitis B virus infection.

In nucleotides, the CDR3 is TGTACCACCGGGACAGGGGGTTCGTTATTACAAGAGACCCAGTACTTC. Translating gives CTTGTGGSLLQETQYF. The chain links TRBV11-3 to TRBJ2-5, with 11 nucleotides matching TRBD1. CDR1 and CDR2 (germline): SGHNT, YENEEA. The CDR3 consists of 16 residues.

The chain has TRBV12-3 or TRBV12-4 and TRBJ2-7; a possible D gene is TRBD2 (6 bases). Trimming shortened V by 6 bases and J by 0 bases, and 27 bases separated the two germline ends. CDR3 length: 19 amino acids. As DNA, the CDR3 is TGTGCCAGCAGCTCCCCCCGGGGAGGACTAACGGGAAACTCCTACGAGCAGTACTTC. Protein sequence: CASSSPRGGLTGNSYEQYF.

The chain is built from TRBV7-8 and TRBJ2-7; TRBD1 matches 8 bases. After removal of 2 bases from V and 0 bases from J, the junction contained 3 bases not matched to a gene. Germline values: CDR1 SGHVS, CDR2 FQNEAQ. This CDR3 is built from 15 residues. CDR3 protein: CASSLRTGNSYEQYF. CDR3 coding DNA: TGTGCCAGCAGCTTAAGGACAGGGAACTCCTACGAGCAGTACTTC.

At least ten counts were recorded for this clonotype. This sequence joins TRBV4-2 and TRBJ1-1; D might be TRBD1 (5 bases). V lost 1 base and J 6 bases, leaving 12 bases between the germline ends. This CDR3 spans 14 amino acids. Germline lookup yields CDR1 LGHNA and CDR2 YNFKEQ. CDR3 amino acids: CASSQGMGRPEAFF. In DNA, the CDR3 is TGTGCCAGCAGCCAAGGGATGGGGCGTCCTGAAGCTTTCTTT.

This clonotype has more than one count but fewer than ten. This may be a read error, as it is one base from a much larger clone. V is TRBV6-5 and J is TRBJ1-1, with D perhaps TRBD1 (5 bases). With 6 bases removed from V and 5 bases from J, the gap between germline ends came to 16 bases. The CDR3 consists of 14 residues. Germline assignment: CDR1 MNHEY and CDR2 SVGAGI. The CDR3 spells CASRTWDGRTEAFF. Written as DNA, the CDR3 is TGTGCCAGCAGGACCTGGGACGGTCGGACTGAAGCTTTCTTT.

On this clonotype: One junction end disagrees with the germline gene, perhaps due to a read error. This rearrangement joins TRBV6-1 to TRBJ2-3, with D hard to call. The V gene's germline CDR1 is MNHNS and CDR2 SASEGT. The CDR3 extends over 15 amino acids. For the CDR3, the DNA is TGCGCCAGCAGTCACGGAGCGTATAGTACAGATAGGCAGTATTTT. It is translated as CASSHGAYSTDRQYF.

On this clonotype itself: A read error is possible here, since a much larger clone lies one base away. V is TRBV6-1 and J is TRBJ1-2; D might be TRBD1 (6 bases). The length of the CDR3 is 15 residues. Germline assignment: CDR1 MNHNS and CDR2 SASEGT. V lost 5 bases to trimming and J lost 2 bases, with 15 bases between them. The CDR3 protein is CASSSRSTGNYGYTF. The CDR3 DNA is TGTGCCAGCAGTTCGAGATCGACAGGAAACTATGGCTACACCTTC.

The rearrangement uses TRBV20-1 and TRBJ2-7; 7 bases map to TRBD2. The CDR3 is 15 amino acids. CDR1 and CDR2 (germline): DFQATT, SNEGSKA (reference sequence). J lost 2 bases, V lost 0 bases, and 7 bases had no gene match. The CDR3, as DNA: TGCAGTGCTAGAGATGAGCGGGGCGCTGCCTACGAGCAGTACTTC. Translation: CSARDERGAAYEQYF.

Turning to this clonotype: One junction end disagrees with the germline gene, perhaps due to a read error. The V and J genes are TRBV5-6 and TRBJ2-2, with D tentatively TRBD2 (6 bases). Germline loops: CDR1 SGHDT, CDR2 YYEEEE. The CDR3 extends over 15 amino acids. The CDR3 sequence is CAGSFPTETSGELFF. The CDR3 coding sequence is TGTGCCGGCAGCTTCCCGACGGAGACTAGCGGGGAGCTGTTTTTT.

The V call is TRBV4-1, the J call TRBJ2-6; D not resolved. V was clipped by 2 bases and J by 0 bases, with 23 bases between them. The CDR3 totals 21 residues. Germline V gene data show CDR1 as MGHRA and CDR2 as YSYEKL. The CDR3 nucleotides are TGCGCCAGCAGCCAAACCCGGCGGCAGAGGAAAAACTACTCTGGGGCCAACGTCCTGACTTTC. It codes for CASSQTRRQRKNYSGANVLTF.

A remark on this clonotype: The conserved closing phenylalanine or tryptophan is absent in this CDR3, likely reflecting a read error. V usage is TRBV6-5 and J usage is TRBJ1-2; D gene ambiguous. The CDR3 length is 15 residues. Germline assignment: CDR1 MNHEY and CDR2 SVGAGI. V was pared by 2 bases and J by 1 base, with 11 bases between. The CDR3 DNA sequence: TGTGCCAGCAGTTACCGGACTGCAGTTAACTATGGCTACACCTAC. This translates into CASSYRTAVNYGYTY.

The DNA for the CDR3 is TGTGCCAGCAGGCGGACAGGGCTGGGCACAGATACGCAGTATTTT. This encodes CASRRTGLGTDTQYF. The chain is built from TRBV2 and TRBJ2-3; 8 bases are a match to TRBD1. Germline-derived CDR1 and CDR2 are SNHLY and FYNNEI. Trimming at V came to 6 bases and at J to 1 base, leaving 6 bases not matched to a gene. CDR3 length: 15 amino acids.

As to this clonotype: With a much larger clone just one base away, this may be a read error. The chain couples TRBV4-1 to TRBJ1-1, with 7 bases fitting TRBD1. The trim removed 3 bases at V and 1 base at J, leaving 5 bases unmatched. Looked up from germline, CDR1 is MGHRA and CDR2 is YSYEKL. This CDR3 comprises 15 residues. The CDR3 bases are TGCGCCAGCAGCCACAGAACAGGGGCGAACACTGAAGCTTTCTTT. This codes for CASSHRTGANTEAFF.